There are a few counts of the clone carrying this T cell receptor (beta chain). Its antigen is not identified. Deletions cut 5 bases from V and 7 bases from J, with 15 bases between. Germline CDR1 and CDR2: GTSNPN and SVGIG (reference sequence). This CDR3 has 14 residues. The treatment was: PENTA 11 planned treatment interruption arm or continuous ART arm. These data belong to a study of HIV-infected children after antiretroviral therapy interruption. Study context: EBV and CMV exposure was recorded in most children. In continuous treatment, analyzed samples were from weeks 0, 48 and 150.

Overall study findings and caveats: Naive CD4+ sequences overlapped less between time points once interruption began. Naive CD4+ Gini coefficient rose by interruption end, suggesting clonal expansion.

The TCR library was built from RNA with a 3' RACE protocol and unique molecular identifiers. MiXCR was run by TCRdb on the 3' RACE reads, yielding one entry per CDR3 protein. The profile shows fewer than 100,000 distinct CDR3 sequences, less than 7% of them singletons. The sample in question was CD45RA+ CD4+ T cells from PBMCs, pooled from several time points, obtained from a donor given antiretroviral therapy, either interrupted or continuous. Subset: naive CD4+ CD45RA+ CD45RO- T cells. The J gene is TRBJ1-6, the V gene TRBV30; TRBD1 is a possible D gene (6 bases). The sequence was collected from a pool of human donors with HIV. CDR3 in DNA: TGTGCCTGGGAAGGGGGAGGAGGCAATTCACCCCTCCACTTT. This gives the protein CAWEGGGGNSPLHF. Combining the CDR3 with reference TRBV30 and TRBJ1-6 gives the whole variable domain SQTIHQWPATLVQPVGSPLSLECTVEGTSNPNLYWYRQAAGRGLQLLFYSVGIGQISSEVPQNLSASRPQDRQFILSSKKLLLSDSGFYLCAWEGGGGNSPLHFGNGTRLTVT.